This T cell receptor beta chain was recovered during a study of TIL therapy for anti-PD-1-resistant metastatic lung cancer. Time point in this sample: pre-treatment sample, taken before nivolumab and TIL therapy. Most excised metastases sampled were pleural nodules or supraclavicular lymph nodes. Sequencing used immunoSEQ v3. Data came from immunoSEQ multiplex PCR; TCRdb stores just in-frame clones and leaves some out. The repertoire consists of 950 to 1,200 clones, with about 71% occurring once and the leading ten covering approximately 9.2%. Findings and caveats of the study: Treatment-naive, never-smoker and oncogene-addicted patients were overrepresented in this highly selected cohort. TIL cultures after expansion showed higher clonality and lower diversity than baseline tumor (median about 6% vs 30%).

Comments on this clone: Its antigen remains unidentified.

V lost 3 bases to trimming and J lost 4 bases; unmatched junction nucleotides: 9. Germline V gives CDR1 SGHRS, CDR2 YFSETQ. CDR3 length equals 15 residues. The V call is TRBV5-1, the J call TRBJ2-7; 8 nucleotides match TRBD1. This sequence originates from a person aged 25 to 85 with non-small cell lung cancer. Sequenced here: tumor tissue, sampled at baseline. CDR3 loop: CASSSKTGVEYEQYF. In DNA, the CDR3 is TGCGCCAGCAGCTCAAAGACAGGGGTAGAGTACGAGCAGTACTTC.